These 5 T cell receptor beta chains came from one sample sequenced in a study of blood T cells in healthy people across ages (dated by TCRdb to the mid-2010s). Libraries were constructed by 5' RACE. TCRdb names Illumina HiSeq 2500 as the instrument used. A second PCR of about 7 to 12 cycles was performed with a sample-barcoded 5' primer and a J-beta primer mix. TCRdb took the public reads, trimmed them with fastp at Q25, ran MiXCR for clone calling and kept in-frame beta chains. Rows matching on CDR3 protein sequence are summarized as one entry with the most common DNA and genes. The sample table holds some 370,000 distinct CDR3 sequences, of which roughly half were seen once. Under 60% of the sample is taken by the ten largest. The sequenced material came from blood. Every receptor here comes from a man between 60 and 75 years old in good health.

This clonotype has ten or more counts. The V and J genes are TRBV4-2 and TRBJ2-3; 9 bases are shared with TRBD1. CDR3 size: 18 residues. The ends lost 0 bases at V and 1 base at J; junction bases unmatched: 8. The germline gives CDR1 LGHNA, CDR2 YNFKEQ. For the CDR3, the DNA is TGTGCCAGCAGCCAAGAATTGGGGACAGGGATGGGCACAGATACGCAGTATTTT. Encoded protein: CASSQELGTGMGTDTQYF.

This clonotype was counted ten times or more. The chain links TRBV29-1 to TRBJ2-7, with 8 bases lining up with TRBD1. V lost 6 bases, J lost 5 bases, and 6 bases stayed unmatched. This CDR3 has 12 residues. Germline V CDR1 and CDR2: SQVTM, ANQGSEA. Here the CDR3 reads CSVRQGFNEQYF. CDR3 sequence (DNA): TGCAGCGTCCGACAGGGGTTCAACGAGCAGTACTTC.

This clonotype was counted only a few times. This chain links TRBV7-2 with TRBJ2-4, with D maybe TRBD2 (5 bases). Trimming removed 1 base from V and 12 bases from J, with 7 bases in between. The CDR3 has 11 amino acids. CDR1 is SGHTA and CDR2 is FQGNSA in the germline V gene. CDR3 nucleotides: TGTGCCAGCAGCTTAGGTCGGGATCAGTACTTC. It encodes CASSLGRDQYF.

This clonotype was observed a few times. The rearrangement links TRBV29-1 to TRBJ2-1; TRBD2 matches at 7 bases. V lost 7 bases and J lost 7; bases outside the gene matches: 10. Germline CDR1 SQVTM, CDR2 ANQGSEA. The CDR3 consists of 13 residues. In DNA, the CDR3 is TGCAGCGCCTGGGGGGGGGTTAGGAATGAGCAGTTCTTC. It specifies CSAWGGVRNEQFF.

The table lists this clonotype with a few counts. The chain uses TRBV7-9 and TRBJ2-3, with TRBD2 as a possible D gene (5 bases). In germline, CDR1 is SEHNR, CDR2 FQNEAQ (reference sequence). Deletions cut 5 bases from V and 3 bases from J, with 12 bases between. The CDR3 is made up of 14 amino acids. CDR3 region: CASSPLPGTDTQYF. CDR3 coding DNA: TGTGCCAGCAGCCCCCTTCCGGGGACAGATACGCAGTATTTT.